A single sample is the source of the 14 T cell receptor beta chains below, sequenced in a study of blood T cell repertoires in COVID-19. The protocol was immunoSEQ multiplex PCR, while the TCRdb copy is restricted to in-frame clones and leaves out a portion. Of 240,000 or so clones in the sample, 81% were seen once. The source material was peripheral blood. These receptors originate from an elderly woman with COVID-19, enrolled during active disease.

The genes are TRBV5-5 and TRBJ1-4, with no clear D. The V and J ends lost 0 bases and 0 bases respectively, with 6 bases between them. Germline loops: CDR1 SGHKS, CDR2 YYEKEE (reference sequence). The CDR3 is 15 residues long. CDR3 in amino acids: CASSLDFATNEKLFF. For the CDR3, the DNA is TGTGCCAGCAGCTTGGACTTTGCAACTAATGAAAAACTGTTTTTT.

The chain combines TRBV24-1 with TRBJ2-7, with 9 nucleotides matching TRBD1. The trim removed 9 bases at V and 2 bases at J, leaving 4 bases unmatched. In germline, CDR1 is KGHDR, CDR2 SFDVKD. This CDR3 spans 13 amino acids. In DNA form, the CDR3 reads TGTGCCACCGAGGGACAGGGAACCTACGAGCAGTACTTC. This gives the protein CATEGQGTYEQYF.

The rearrangement links TRBV2 to TRBJ2-2; 12 nucleotides agree with TRBD2. The CDR3 sequence is 15 residues long. J was trimmed by 3 bases and V by 5 bases; bases with no gene match: 1. Germline V gene data show CDR1 as SNHLY and CDR2 as FYNNEI. For the CDR3, the DNA is TGTGCCAGCAGTACTAGCGGGGGGTACACCGGGGAGCTGTTTTTT. Its protein product is CASSTSGGYTGELFF.

The genes are TRBV3-1 (or the pseudogene TRBV3-2) and TRBJ1-3; 9 bases align to TRBD1. CDR1 is LGHDT and CDR2 is YNNKEL in the germline V gene (reference sequence). This CDR3 contains 13 residues. Trimming removed 6 bases from V and 7 bases from J; junction bases left unmatched: 4. CDR3 in amino acids: CASSTGQGNTIYF. CDR3 DNA: TGTGCCAGCAGTACAGGACAGGGGAACACCATATATTTT.

This clone was counted only a few times. This chain connects TRBV3-1 (or the pseudogene TRBV3-2) to TRBJ2-3; 7 bases map to TRBD1. Germline lookup yields CDR1 LGHDT and CDR2 YNNKEL (reference sequence). The length of the CDR3 is 15 residues. V trimming: 4 bases; J trimming: 0 bases; junction bases outside the gene matches: 4. This CDR3 reads CASSPGTASTDTQYF. DNA for the CDR3: TGTGCCAGCAGCCCGGGGACAGCTAGCACAGATACGCAGTATTTT.

V is TRBV19 and J is TRBJ1-2; D gene unclear. The germline gives CDR1 LNHDA, CDR2 SQIVND (reference sequence). V was trimmed by 1 base and J by 6 bases, leaving 9 bases between them. CDR3 length equals 13 residues. The CDR3 here is CASSIAGSHGYTF. Here the CDR3 DNA reads TGTGCCAGTAGTATAGCAGGATCCCATGGCTACACCTTC.

The chain joins TRBV4-1 to TRBJ1-5; possibly TRBD1 for D (5 bases). The CDR3 has 14 residues. The ends were cut back, 4 bases at V and 0 bases at J, with 7 bases in the middle. Germline assignment: CDR1 MGHRA and CDR2 YSYEKL. The DNA for the CDR3 is TGCGCCAGCAGCCCAGGGTATAGCAATCAGCCCCAGCATTTT. Translated, it gives CASSPGYSNQPQHF.

The chain employs TRBV30 and TRBJ1-2; D possibly corresponds to TRBD1 (5 bases). This CDR3 is 16 amino acids long. Germline V gene lookup returns CDR1 GTSNPN and CDR2 SVGIG (reference sequence). The ends were cut back, 1 base at V and 0 bases at J, with 15 bases in the middle. The DNA for the CDR3 is TGTGCCTGGAGTGGAGGGACTTCAGCTCCTAACTATGGCTACACCTTC. Its translation: CAWSGGTSAPNYGYTF.

In DNA, the CDR3 is TGTGCCAGCGGGACAGGGGGAACCGGGGAGCTGTTTTTT. Encoded protein: CASGTGGTGELFF. The chain joins TRBV2 to TRBJ2-2, with 11 bases identical to TRBD1. The CDR3 is 13 amino acids. V gave up 8 bases and J gave up 5 bases; unmatched junction bases: 1. CDR1 is SNHLY and CDR2 is FYNNEI in the germline V gene.

The rearrangement uses TRBV28 and TRBJ2-1; 8 bases align to TRBD2. CDR3 length: 16 residues. V was pared by 4 bases and J by 2 bases, with 7 bases of the junction left unmatched. Germline lookup yields CDR1 MDHEN and CDR2 SYDVKM. The CDR3, as DNA: TGTGCCAGCAGTTCATCGGGACTAGGAACCTACAATGAGCAGTTCTTC. This gives the protein CASSSSGLGTYNEQFF.

This clone has only a few counts. The gene calls are TRBV5-4 and TRBJ2-4, with a weak D call TRBD1 (8 bases). CDR3 size: 14 residues. Germline lookup yields CDR1 SGHNT and CDR2 YYREEE (reference sequence). V was pared by 6 bases and J by 4 bases, with 14 bases between. For the CDR3, the DNA is TGTGCCAGCACCTCACAGGGGGGGAAAAACATTCAGTACTTC. Its protein is CASTSQGGKNIQYF. Full variable domain (missing parts from reference TRBV5-4 and TRBJ2-4): ETGVTQSPTHLIKTRGQQVTLRCSSQSGHNTVSWYQQALGQGPQFIFQYYREEENGRGNFPPRFSGLQFPNYSSELNVNALELDDSALYLCASTSQGGKNIQYFGAGTRLSVL.

The rearrangement links TRBV15 to TRBJ2-3; D uncertain. Between the trimmed V and J ends, which lost 4 bases and 6 bases, there was a span of 14 bases. Looked up from germline, CDR1 is LNHNV and CDR2 is YYDKDF (reference sequence). This CDR3 has 14 residues. DNA of the CDR3: TGTGCCACCAGCACCTTTGGCGGCGCCGATACGCAGTATTTT. Encoded protein: CATSTFGGADTQYF.

The chain couples TRBV29-1 to TRBJ2-7; TRBD1 agrees at 7 bases. Per germline, CDR1 SQVTM and CDR2 ANQGSEA. The V gene end was trimmed by 3 bases and the J gene end by 6 bases; junction bases not matched to a gene: 8. CDR3 length equals 13 residues. The CDR3 region is CSVDKGQSSEQYF. For the CDR3, the DNA is TGCAGCGTTGACAAGGGACAGAGCTCCGAGCAGTACTTC.

The chain carries TRBV2 and TRBJ1-4; 10 nucleotides agree with TRBD1. Germline V gene data show CDR1 as SNHLY and CDR2 as FYNNEI. The junction had 12 bases not matched to a gene; V was cut back by 3 bases and J by 8 bases. The length of the CDR3 is 17 residues. CDR3 residues: CASSDAGTGALREKLFF. The CDR3 coding sequence is TGTGCCAGCAGTGACGCCGGGACAGGGGCCCTTCGCGAAAAACTGTTTTTT.